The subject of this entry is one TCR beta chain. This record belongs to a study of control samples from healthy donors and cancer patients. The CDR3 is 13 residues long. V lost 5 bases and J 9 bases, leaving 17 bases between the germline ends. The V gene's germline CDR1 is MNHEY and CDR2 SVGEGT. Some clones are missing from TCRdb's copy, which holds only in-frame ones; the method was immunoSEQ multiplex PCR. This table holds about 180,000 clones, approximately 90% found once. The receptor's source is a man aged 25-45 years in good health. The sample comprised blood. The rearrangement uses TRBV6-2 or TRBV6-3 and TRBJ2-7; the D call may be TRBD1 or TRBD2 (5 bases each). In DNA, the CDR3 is TGTGCCAGCAGTCGTGGTGGGGGATCGTTGCAGTACTTC. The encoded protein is CASSRGGGSLQYF.